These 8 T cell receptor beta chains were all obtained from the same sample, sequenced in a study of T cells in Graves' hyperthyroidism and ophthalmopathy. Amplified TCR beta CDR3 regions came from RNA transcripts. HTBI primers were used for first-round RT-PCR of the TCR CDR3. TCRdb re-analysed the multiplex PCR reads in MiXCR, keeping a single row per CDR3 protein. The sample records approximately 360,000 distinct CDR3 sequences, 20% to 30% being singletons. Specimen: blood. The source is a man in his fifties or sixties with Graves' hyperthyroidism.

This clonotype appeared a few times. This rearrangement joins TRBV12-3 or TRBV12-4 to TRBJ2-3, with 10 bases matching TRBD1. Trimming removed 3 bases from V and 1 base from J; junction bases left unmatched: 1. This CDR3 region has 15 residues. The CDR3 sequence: CASSFGQGGTDTQYF. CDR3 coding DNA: TGTGCCAGCAGTTTCGGACAGGGGGGCACAGATACGCAGTATTTT.

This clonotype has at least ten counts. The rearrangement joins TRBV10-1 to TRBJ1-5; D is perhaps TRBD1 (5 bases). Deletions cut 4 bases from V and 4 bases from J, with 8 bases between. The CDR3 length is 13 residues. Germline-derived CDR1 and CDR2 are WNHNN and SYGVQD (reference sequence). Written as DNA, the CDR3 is TGCGCCAGCAGTGCAGGGTTTAATCAGCCCCAGCATTTT. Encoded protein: CASSAGFNQPQHF.

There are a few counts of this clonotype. CDR3 protein: CATGDRERLNEQFF. DNA of the CDR3: TGTGCCACCGGGGACAGGGAAAGGTTGAATGAGCAGTTCTTC. The chain combines TRBV24-1 with TRBJ2-1, with 9 nucleotides matching TRBD1. With 9 bases clipped from V and 7 bases from J, the junction kept 9 bases outside the gene matches. Germline CDR1 and CDR2: KGHDR and SFDVKD. This CDR3 is built from 14 residues.

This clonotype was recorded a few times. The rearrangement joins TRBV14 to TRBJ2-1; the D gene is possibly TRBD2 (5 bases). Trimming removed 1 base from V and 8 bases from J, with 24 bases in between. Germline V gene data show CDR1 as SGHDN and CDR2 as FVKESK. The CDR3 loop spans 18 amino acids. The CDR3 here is CASSQGWIDPDLTDEQFF. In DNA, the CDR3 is TGTGCCAGCAGCCAAGGATGGATCGACCCGGACTTAACCGATGAGCAGTTCTTC.

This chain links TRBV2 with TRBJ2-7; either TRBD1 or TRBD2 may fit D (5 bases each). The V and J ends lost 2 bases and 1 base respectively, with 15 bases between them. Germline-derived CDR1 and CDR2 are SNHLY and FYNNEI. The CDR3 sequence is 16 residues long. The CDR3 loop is CASSETNPGRSYEQYF. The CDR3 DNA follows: TGTGCCAGCAGTGAAACGAACCCGGGGCGATCCTACGAGCAGTACTTC.

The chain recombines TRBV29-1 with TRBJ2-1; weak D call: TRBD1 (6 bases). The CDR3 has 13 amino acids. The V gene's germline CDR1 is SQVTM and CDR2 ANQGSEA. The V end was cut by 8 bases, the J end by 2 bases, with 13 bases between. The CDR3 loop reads CSIRDTAYNEQFF. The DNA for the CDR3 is TGCAGCATCAGGGACACCGCCTACAATGAGCAGTTCTTC.

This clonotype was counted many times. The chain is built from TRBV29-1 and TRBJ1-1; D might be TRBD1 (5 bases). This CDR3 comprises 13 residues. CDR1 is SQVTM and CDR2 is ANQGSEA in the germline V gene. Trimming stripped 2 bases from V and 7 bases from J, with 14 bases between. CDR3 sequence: CSVEPTEGYEAFF. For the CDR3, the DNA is TGCAGCGTTGAACCGACAGAAGGGTATGAAGCTTTCTTT.

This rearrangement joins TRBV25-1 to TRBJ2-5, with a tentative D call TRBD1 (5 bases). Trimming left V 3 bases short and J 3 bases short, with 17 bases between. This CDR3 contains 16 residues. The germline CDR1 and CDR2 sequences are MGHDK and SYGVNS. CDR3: CASSDSSRAGEETQYF. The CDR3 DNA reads TGTGCCAGCAGTGATTCCAGCAGGGCAGGTGAAGAGACCCAGTACTTC.